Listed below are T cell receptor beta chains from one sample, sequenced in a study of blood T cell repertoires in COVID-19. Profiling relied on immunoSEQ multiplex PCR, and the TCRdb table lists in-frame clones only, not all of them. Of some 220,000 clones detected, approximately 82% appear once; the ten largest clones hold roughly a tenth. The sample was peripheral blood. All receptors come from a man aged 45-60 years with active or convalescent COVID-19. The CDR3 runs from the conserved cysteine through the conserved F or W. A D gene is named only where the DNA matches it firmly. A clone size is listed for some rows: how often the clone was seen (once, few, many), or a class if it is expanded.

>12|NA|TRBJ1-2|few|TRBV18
CASSPLNYGYTF
TGTGCCAGCTCACCCCTTAACTATGGCTACACCTTC
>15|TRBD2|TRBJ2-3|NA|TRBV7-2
CASTLLGLAGDTQYF
TGTGCCAGCACCCTACTGGGACTAGCGGGGGATACGCAGTATTTT
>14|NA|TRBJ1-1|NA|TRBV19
CASYPTRLNTEAFF
TGTGCCAGTTATCCTACGAGATTGAACACTGAAGCTTTCTTT
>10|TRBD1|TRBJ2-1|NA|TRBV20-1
CSASRDRQFF
TGCAGTGCTTCCCGGGACAGGCAGTTCTTC
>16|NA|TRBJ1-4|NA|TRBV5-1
CASSATGAHTYEKLFF
TGCGCCAGCAGCGCGACGGGAGCCCACACTTATGAAAAACTGTTTTTT
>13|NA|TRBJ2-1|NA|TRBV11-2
CASSLSSLNEQFF
TGTGCCAGCAGCTTGTCTAGTCTCAATGAGCAGTTCTTC
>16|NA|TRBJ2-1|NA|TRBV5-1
CASSLASGSSYNEQFF
TGCGCCAGCAGCTTGGCCTCGGGGAGCTCCTACAATGAGCAGTTCTTC
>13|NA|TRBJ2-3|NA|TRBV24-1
CATSDYRDYTQYF
TGTGCCACCAGTGATTACAGGGATTATACGCAGTATTTT
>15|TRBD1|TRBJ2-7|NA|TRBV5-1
CASSSGQGALDEQYF
TGCGCCAGCAGCTCCGGACAGGGGGCTTTAGACGAGCAGTACTTC
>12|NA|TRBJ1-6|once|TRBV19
CASSFPDSPLHF
TGTGCCAGTAGTTTCCCGGATTCACCCCTCCACTTT
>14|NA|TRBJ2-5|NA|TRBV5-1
CASSLVNSQETQYF
TGCGCCAGCAGCTTGGTGAACAGTCAAGAGACCCAGTACTTC
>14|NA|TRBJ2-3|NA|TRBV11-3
CASSLTGDTDTQYF
TGTGCCAGCAGCTTAACGGGGGACACAGATACGCAGTATTTT
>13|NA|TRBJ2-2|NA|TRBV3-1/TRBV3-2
CASSQRGTGELFF
TGTGCCAGCAGTCAACGGGGGACCGGGGAGCTGTTTTTT
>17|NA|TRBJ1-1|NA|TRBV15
CATSREGPGRDDTEAFF
TGTGCCACCAGCAGAGAGGGCCCGGGAAGGGATGACACTGAAGCTTTCTTT
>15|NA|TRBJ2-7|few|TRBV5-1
CASSIYRESSYEQYF
TGCGCCAGCAGCATTTACAGGGAGAGCTCCTACGAGCAGTACTTC
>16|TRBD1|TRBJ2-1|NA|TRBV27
CASSFAAGGSYNEQFF
TGTGCCAGCAGTTTTGCCGCAGGGGGCTCCTACAATGAGCAGTTCTTC
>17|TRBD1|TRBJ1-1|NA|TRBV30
CAWRVGRMGQGNTEAFF
TGTGCCTGGAGGGTGGGCCGTATGGGACAGGGCAACACTGAAGCTTTCTTT
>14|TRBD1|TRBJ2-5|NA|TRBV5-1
CASSRTGNQETQYF
TGCGCCAGCAGCCGGACAGGGAACCAAGAGACCCAGTACTTC
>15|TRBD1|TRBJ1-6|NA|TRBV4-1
CASSQQGQADSPLHF
TGCGCCAGCAGCCAACAGGGACAGGCGGATTCACCCCTCCACTTT
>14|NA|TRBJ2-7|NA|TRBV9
CASSPRAGFYEQYF
TGTGCCAGCAGCCCTCGGGCGGGATTCTACGAGCAGTACTTC
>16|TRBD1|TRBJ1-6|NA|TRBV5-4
CASSGDRPESNSPLHF
TGTGCCAGCAGCGGGGACAGGCCTGAAAGTAATTCACCCCTCCACTTT
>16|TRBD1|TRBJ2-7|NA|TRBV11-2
CASSLDGAGGSYEQYF
TGTGCCAGCAGCTTAGACGGGGCAGGGGGCTCCTACGAGCAGTACTTC
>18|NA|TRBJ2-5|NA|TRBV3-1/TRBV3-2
CASSLRGGLGVKDETQYF
TGTGCCAGCAGCCTAAGGGGGGGGCTGGGAGTGAAGGACGAGACCCAGTACTTC
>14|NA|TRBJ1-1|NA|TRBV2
CASSDRGRNTEAFF
TGTGCCAGCAGTGACAGGGGCCGGAACACTGAAGCTTTCTTT
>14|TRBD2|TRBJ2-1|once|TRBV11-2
CASSNSGRGNEQFF
TGTGCCAGCAGCAACAGCGGGAGGGGGAATGAGCAGTTCTTC
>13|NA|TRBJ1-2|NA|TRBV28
CASRAGSNYGYTF
TGTGCCAGCCGCGCAGGTTCTAACTATGGCTACACCTTC
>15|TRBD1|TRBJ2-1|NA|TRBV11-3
CASRPHRGDYNEQFF
TGTGCCAGCAGACCACACAGGGGGGATTACAATGAGCAGTTCTTC
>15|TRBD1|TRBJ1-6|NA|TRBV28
CASSPQDRGISPLHF
TGTGCCAGCAGTCCCCAGGACAGGGGGATTTCACCCCTCCACTTT
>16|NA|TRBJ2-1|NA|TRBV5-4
CASSRQGGPLYNEQFF
TGTGCCAGCAGCCGGCAGGGTGGACCATTATACAATGAGCAGTTCTTC
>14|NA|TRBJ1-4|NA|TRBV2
CASSDNGANEKLFF
TGTGCCAGCAGTGATAACGGGGCTAATGAAAAACTGTTTTTT
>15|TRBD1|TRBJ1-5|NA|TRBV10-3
CAISENAGGAQPQHF
TGTGCCATCAGTGAGAATGCAGGGGGAGCTCAGCCCCAGCATTTT
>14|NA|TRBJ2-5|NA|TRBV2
CASSEFGAGETQYF
TGTGCCAGCAGTGAATTTGGTGCCGGGGAGACCCAGTACTTC
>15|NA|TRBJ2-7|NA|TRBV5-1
CASSPDGGSSYEQYF
TGCGCCAGCAGCCCGGACGGAGGGAGCTCCTACGAGCAGTACTTC
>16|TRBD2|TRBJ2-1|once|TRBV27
CASRDLAGGGYNEQFF
TGTGCCAGCAGAGACTTAGCGGGAGGAGGGTACAATGAGCAGTTCTTC
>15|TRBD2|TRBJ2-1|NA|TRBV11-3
CASSLGTSGSNEQFF
TGTGCCAGCAGCTTAGGGACTAGCGGGAGCAATGAGCAGTTCTTC
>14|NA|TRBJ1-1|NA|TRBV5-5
CASTWPGGGTEAFF
TGTGCCAGCACCTGGCCCGGGGGTGGAACTGAAGCTTTCTTT
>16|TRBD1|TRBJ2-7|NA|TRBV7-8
CASSFLSRQGAYEQYF
TGTGCCAGCAGCTTTTTGAGTAGGCAGGGGGCTTACGAGCAGTACTTC
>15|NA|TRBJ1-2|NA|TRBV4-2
CASSQVLDSNYGYTF
TGTGCCAGCAGCCAAGTTTTAGACAGTAACTATGGCTACACCTTC
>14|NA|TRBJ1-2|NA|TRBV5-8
CASSLQGPFDGYTF
TGTGCCAGCAGCTTGCAGGGGCCGTTCGATGGCTACACCTTC
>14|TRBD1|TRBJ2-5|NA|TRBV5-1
CASSPGTGQETQYF
TGCGCCAGCAGCCCCGGGACAGGGCAAGAGACCCAGTACTTC
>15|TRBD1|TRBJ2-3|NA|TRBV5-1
CASSWPGQGRDTQYF
TGCGCCAGCAGCTGGCCGGGACAGGGGCGGGATACGCAGTATTTT
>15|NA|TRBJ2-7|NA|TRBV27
CASSVKQGSGYEQYF
TGTGCCAGCAGTGTAAAACAGGGATCGGGCTACGAGCAGTACTTC